This T cell receptor (beta chain) emerged from a study of cytomegalovirus exposure and HLA in healthy donors. Broader study findings: Later analysis identified several of the most significant clusters that appeared linked to common viral pathogens. The only immune exposure information that was available was CMV serostatus.

A word on this clone: The target antigen is unknown. The junction does not match germline at one end; this may be a read error.

The study ran its PCR with 60 Vbeta and 13 Jbeta primers. The table came from immunoSEQ multiplex PCR; TCRdb's copy has only in-frame clones and leaves some out. The sample yields about 130,000 clones, about 76% seen once. The CDR3 loop spans 16 amino acids. The germline V gene encodes CDR1 SGHVS and CDR2 FNYEAQ. The sequenced sample was PBMCs. This receptor was obtained from a man in his late teens or twenties in good health and CMV-seronegative. The chain links TRBV7-6 to TRBJ1-1; 10 nucleotides agree with TRBD1. CDR3 loop: CASSQAGGTGVFEVFF. The CDR3 DNA reads TGTGCCAGCAGCCAAGCAGGGGGGACAGGGGTATTTGAAGTTTTCTTT.